Below are 26 T cell receptor beta chains sequenced from a single sample in a study of early T cells in non-severe SARS-CoV-2 infection (dated by TCRdb to the early 2020s). Library preparation was by 5' RACE. Data came from a NextSeq 500. TCRdb's own reprocessing of the public reads used fastp at Q25 and MiXCR and kept productive beta chains. CDR3 protein duplicates are merged, each entry listing the most common genes and DNA. The sample table shows tens of thousands of distinct CDR3 sequences, and approximately 6.2% are seen once. In total, the top ten clones hold less than 25% of the sample. This material consisted of whole blood, taken at baseline. All receptors come from an adult who was a healthcare worker with PCR-confirmed SARS-CoV-2 infection or an uninfected control (not recorded which).

This sequence joins TRBV3-1 and TRBJ1-1; TRBD1 aligns across 7 bases. The ends lost 3 bases at V and 2 bases at J; junction bases unmatched: 12. The CDR3 has 17 amino acids. Looked up from germline, CDR1 is LGHDT and CDR2 is YNNKEL (reference sequence). CDR3: CASSQQYTGTANTEAFF. The DNA for the CDR3 is TGTGCCAGCAGCCAGCAATACACCGGGACAGCCAACACTGAAGCTTTCTTT. The full variable domain, in which reference TRBV3-1 and TRBJ1-1 provide the parts outside the CDR3, is DTAVSQTPKYLVTQMGNDKSIKCEQNLGHDTMYWYKQDSKKFLKIMFSYNNKELIINETVPNRFSPKSPDKAHLNLHINSLELGDSAVYFCASSQQYTGTANTEAFFGQGTRLTVV.

This clonotype was counted ten times or more. This rearrangement joins TRBV7-9 to TRBJ2-1, with D maybe TRBD1 (8 bases). Trimming cost V 5 bases and J 3 bases, with 17 bases left between them. This CDR3 region has 16 residues. CDR1 is SEHNR, CDR2 FQNEAQ, per germline (reference sequence). CDR3 sequence reads: CASSPKDREGYNEQFF. As DNA, the CDR3 is TGTGCCAGCAGCCCAAAGGACAGGGAGGGCTACAATGAGCAGTTCTTC.

This clonotype is medium-sized within its sample. This sequence joins TRBV6-2 or TRBV6-3 and TRBJ1-2; 9 bases align to TRBD1. CDR1 is MNHEY, CDR2 SVGEGT, per germline. J gave up 6 bases and V 0 bases, and 2 bases lay outside the gene matches. The CDR3 spans 14 residues. The CDR3 DNA reads TGTGCCAGCAGTTACTCGGACAGGGGCGATGGCTACACCTTC. Translation: CASSYSDRGDGYTF.

This clonotype was picked up a small number of times. The V and J genes are TRBV9 and TRBJ2-7, with D perhaps matching TRBD1 (5 bases). Per the germline V gene, CDR1 is SGDLS and CDR2 is YYNGEE. This CDR3 is built from 14 residues. V was pared by 0 bases and J by 3 bases, with 10 bases between. CDR3 sequence reads: CASSVVKGDYEQYF. The CDR3 DNA reads as TGTGCCAGCAGCGTAGTGAAAGGGGACTACGAGCAGTACTTC.

This clonotype has at least ten counts. The chain is built from TRBV12-3 or TRBV12-4 and TRBJ2-5, with TRBD2 as a possible D gene (6 bases). Trimming shortened V by 3 bases and J by 3 bases, and 8 bases separated the two germline ends. The CDR3 loop spans 13 amino acids. CDR3 sequence: CASSFGGKETQYF. The CDR3 coding sequence is TGTGCCAGCAGTTTCGGCGGGAAAGAGACCCAGTACTTC.

This chain connects TRBV14 to TRBJ2-5; no clear D. This CDR3 has 13 amino acids. CDR1 and CDR2 from the germline V gene are SGHDN and FVKESK. V lost 5 bases and J 4 bases, leaving 11 bases between the germline ends. The CDR3 region is CASSGVPIETQYF. CDR3 DNA: TGTGCCAGCAGCGGCGTCCCCATAGAGACCCAGTACTTC.

The table lists this clonotype with a few counts. The genes are TRBV6-6 and TRBJ2-7; 7 bases are a match to TRBD1. V lost 6 bases, J lost 3 bases, and 8 bases stayed unmatched. This CDR3 has 14 residues. The germline V gene has CDR1 MNHNY and CDR2 SVGAGI (reference sequence). CDR3 coding DNA: TGTGCCAGCAGAACAGTAGGGACAGTCTACGAGCAGTACTTC. It encodes CASRTVGTVYEQYF.

This clonotype has at least ten counts. J is TRBJ2-7 and V is TRBV7-9, with D unresolved. The V and J ends lost 1 base and 7 bases respectively, with 5 bases between them. This CDR3 has 11 amino acids. Germline CDR1 and CDR2: SEHNR and FQNEAQ (reference sequence). CDR3: CASSLVSEQYF. The CDR3 DNA sequence: TGTGCCAGCAGCTTAGTCAGTGAGCAGTACTTC.

The J gene is TRBJ2-7, the V gene TRBV5-5; 7 positions agree with TRBD2. The CDR3 loop spans 16 amino acids. Germline V gene lookup returns CDR1 SGHKS and CDR2 YYEKEE (reference sequence). After removal of 3 bases from V and 4 bases from J, the junction contained 13 bases not matched to a gene. CDR3 DNA sequence: TGTGCCAGCAGCTCCCGATTTGTGCGGGAGTCGTACGAGCAGTACTTC. Protein product: CASSSRFVRESYEQYF.

This clonotype has at least ten counts. The chain has TRBV7-9 and TRBJ1-2, with D hard to call. CDR1 is SEHNR and CDR2 is FQNEAQ in the germline V gene (reference sequence). This CDR3 spans 13 amino acids. Trimming took 5 bases from V and 7 from J, leaving 14 bases between them. As DNA, the CDR3 is TGTGCCAGCAGCGTAGTGGGGAGTGCTGGCTACACCTTC. Translated, it gives CASSVVGSAGYTF.

V gene TRBV18 combines with J gene TRBJ2-5, with 8 bases aligning to TRBD1. The CDR3 loop spans 13 amino acids. V was clipped by 7 bases and J by 1 base; unmatched bases: 2. The V gene's germline CDR1 is KGHSH and CDR2 LQKENI. The CDR3 nucleotides read TGTGCCAGCTACGACAGGGGCCAAGAGACCCAGTACTTC. Translation gives CASYDRGQETQYF.

In its sample, this clonotype was seen a few times. This chain links TRBV14 with TRBJ1-3, with D possibly being TRBD1 (5 bases). Trimming took 3 bases from V and 3 from J, leaving 9 bases between them. The CDR3 has 14 residues. The germline V gene has CDR1 SGHDN and CDR2 FVKESK. In nucleotides, the CDR3 is TGTGCCAGCAGCCATGGGACCTTTGGAAACACCATATATTTT. Translation gives CASSHGTFGNTIYF.

This clonotype was detected only a few times. V usage is TRBV20-1 and J usage is TRBJ1-4, with D unclear. There are 13 residues in the CDR3. Per the germline V gene, CDR1 is DFQATT and CDR2 is SNEGSKA (reference sequence). The ends were cut back, 3 bases at V and 10 bases at J, with 15 bases in the middle. The CDR3: CSARSVQYGKLFF. DNA of the CDR3: TGCAGTGCTAGGTCCGTCCAGTATGGAAAACTGTTTTTT.

The gene calls are TRBV29-1 and TRBJ1-1; D ambiguous. Germline V gene lookup returns CDR1 SQVTM and CDR2 ANQGSEA. The CDR3 is 12 amino acids. The germline V and J ends were trimmed by 0 bases and 5 bases, with 7 bases remaining between them. CDR3 in DNA: TGCAGCGTTGAAGATCCGGGAACTGAAGCTTTCTTT. This sequence encodes CSVEDPGTEAFF. The whole variable domain, filled in from reference TRBV29-1 and TRBJ1-1, reads SAVISQKPSRDICQRGTSLTIQCQVDSQVTMMFWYRQQPGQSLTLIATANQGSEATYESGFVIDKFPISRPNLTFSTLTVSNMSPEDSSIYLCSVEDPGTEAFFGQGTRLTVV.

This clonotype was observed at least ten times. This chain uses TRBV20-1 with TRBJ2-1; 7 nucleotides agree with TRBD1. The CDR3 contains 15 residues. The germline CDR1 and CDR2 sequences are DFQATT and SNEGSKA (reference sequence). With 0 bases clipped from V and 5 bases from J, the junction kept 7 bases outside the gene matches. CDR3 sequence reads: CSARDQGGVHNEQFF. The CDR3 nucleotides are TGCAGTGCTAGAGATCAAGGGGGCGTACACAATGAGCAGTTCTTC.

The rearrangement uses TRBV7-9 and TRBJ2-2, with 7 bases matching TRBD1. CDR1 and CDR2 from the germline V gene are SEHNR and FQNEAQ (reference sequence). This CDR3 is built from 16 residues. J gave up 7 bases and V 0 bases, and 8 bases lay outside the gene matches. The CDR3 region is CASSLASRGRDGELFF. The CDR3 DNA reads TGTGCCAGCAGCTTAGCGTCGAGGGGGCGCGACGGGGAGCTGTTTTTT.

This clonotype was detected ten times or more. V gene TRBV6-1 combines with J gene TRBJ2-1; D is tentatively TRBD1 or TRBD2 (5 bases each). Germline CDR1 and CDR2: MNHNS and SASEGT. The CDR3 contains 13 residues. V was shortened by 5 bases and J by 5 bases, with 10 bases between the two germline ends. The CDR3 DNA reads TGTGCCAGCAGTCCTGGGACCCACAATGAGCAGTTCTTC. Protein product: CASSPGTHNEQFF.

This clonotype was detected ten times or more. V usage is TRBV18 and J usage is TRBJ2-5, with D possibly being TRBD1 (5 bases). V lost 0 bases and J 1 base, leaving 12 bases between the germline ends. CDR1 is KGHSH, CDR2 LQKENI, per germline. The CDR3 consists of 16 residues. This CDR3 reads CASSPPQGGSQETQYF. The CDR3 bases are TGTGCCAGCTCACCACCTCAGGGTGGGTCCCAAGAGACCCAGTACTTC.

This clonotype was picked up many times. The chain recombines TRBV7-2 with TRBJ2-5; 9 bases are a match to TRBD2. CDR3 length equals 16 residues. V dropped 4 bases and J dropped 5; count of bases not matched to a gene: 11. Germline V gene sequence: CDR1 SGHTA, CDR2 FQGNSA. In DNA form, the CDR3 reads TGTGCCAGCAGCTCAGGGGTTTTAGCGGGAGTTGAGACCCAGTACTTC. Amino acid sequence: CASSSGVLAGVETQYF.

This clonotype was counted a few times. V is TRBV4-2 and J is TRBJ1-5; 8 bases line up with TRBD1. Losses at the gene ends were 0 bases for V and 0 bases for J; bases not matched to a gene: 7. The CDR3 is made up of 18 amino acids. Germline assignment: CDR1 LGHNA and CDR2 YNFKEQ. CDR3 region: CASSQDRQGAVSNQPQHF. The DNA for the CDR3 is TGTGCCAGCAGCCAAGATAGGCAGGGGGCCGTTAGCAATCAGCCCCAGCATTTT.

The V call is TRBV28, the J call TRBJ1-2; the D gene is possibly TRBD1 (6 bases). The CDR3 has 12 residues. Trimming took off 8 bases at V and 1 base at J, with 8 bases between the two ends. Germline lookup yields CDR1 MDHEN and CDR2 SYDVKM. The CDR3 is CASRTVNYGYTF. As DNA, the CDR3 is TGTGCCAGCCGGACAGTTAACTATGGCTACACCTTC.

This clonotype occurred many times. The chain carries TRBV6-5 and TRBJ1-2, with D perhaps TRBD1 (5 bases). Germline V CDR1 and CDR2: MNHEY, SVGAGI. The CDR3 runs 14 residues. V lost 6 bases and J lost 8, with 19 bases in between. The CDR3: CASSEGRRNGGYTF. The CDR3 DNA follows: TGTGCCAGCAGCGAGGGACGGCGAAACGGGGGCTACACCTTC.

This clonotype was counted many times. The chain links TRBV7-3 to TRBJ1-5, with D possibly matching TRBD1 (5 bases). Germline-derived CDR1 and CDR2 are SGHTA and FQGTGA. This CDR3 has 13 residues. V was trimmed by 5 bases and J by 2 bases, leaving 7 bases between them. The CDR3 loop reads CASSKGGNQPQHF. The CDR3 DNA reads as TGTGCCAGCAGCAAAGGGGGCAATCAGCCCCAGCATTTT.

In this sample, this clonotype turned up a few times. This chain uses TRBV7-3 with TRBJ1-1; no firm D call. There are 12 residues in the CDR3. V was trimmed by 2 bases and J by 4 bases, leaving 5 bases between them. The germline CDR1 and CDR2 sequences are SGHTA and FQGTGA. DNA for the CDR3: TGTGCCAGCAGCTTAGGGTCCACTGAAGCTTTCTTT. Its protein is CASSLGSTEAFF.

This clonotype was counted a few times. V and J are TRBV30 and TRBJ1-2, with 7 bases that match TRBD1. The CDR3 has 12 amino acids. The germline gives CDR1 GTSNPN, CDR2 SVGIG (reference sequence). V lost 6 bases to trimming and J lost 2 bases; unmatched junction nucleotides: 3. CDR3 sequence: CACMDRNYGYTF. The CDR3 DNA is TGTGCCTGTATGGACAGGAACTATGGCTACACCTTC.

This clonotype has only a few counts. The rearrangement links TRBV7-2 to TRBJ2-4; D gene ambiguous. Looked up from germline, CDR1 is SGHTA and CDR2 is FQGNSA. V was pared by 9 bases and J by 2 bases, with 8 bases between. This CDR3 is 12 amino acids long. The CDR3: CASGPPKNIQYF. The CDR3 DNA is TGTGCCAGTGGTCCGCCCAAAAACATTCAGTACTTC. Supplemented by reference TRBV7-2 and TRBJ2-4, the full variable domain reads GAGVSQSPSNKVTEKGKDVELRCDPISGHTALYWYRQSLGQGLEFLIYFQGNSAPDKSGLPSDRFSAERTGGSVSTLTIQRTQQEDSAVYLCASGPPKNIQYFGAGTRLSVL.